There are a few counts of the clone carrying this TCR beta chain. The entry originates in a study of T-cell reconstitution after alpha-beta-depleted transplantation in children. It was with unique molecular identifiers that the TCRbeta library was prepared. TCRdb used MiXCR to reprocess the PCR reads, holding one entry per CDR3 protein. The data show about 350,000 distinct CDR3 sequences, about 14% seen once. Trimming stripped 7 bases from V and 2 bases from J, with 12 bases between. Germline loops: CDR1 MNHEY, CDR2 SVGEGT. This CDR3 contains 13 residues. Material: PBMCs, obtained from the stem cell graft. The chain combines TRBV6-2 or TRBV6-3 with TRBJ2-7, with no clear D. The receptor was isolated from a human donor who donated a stem cell graft to a child with Fanconi anemia. CDR3 nucleotides: TGTGCCAGCAAGGGCCCAGGTCCCTACGAGCAGTACTTC. It translates to CASKGPGPYEQYF.